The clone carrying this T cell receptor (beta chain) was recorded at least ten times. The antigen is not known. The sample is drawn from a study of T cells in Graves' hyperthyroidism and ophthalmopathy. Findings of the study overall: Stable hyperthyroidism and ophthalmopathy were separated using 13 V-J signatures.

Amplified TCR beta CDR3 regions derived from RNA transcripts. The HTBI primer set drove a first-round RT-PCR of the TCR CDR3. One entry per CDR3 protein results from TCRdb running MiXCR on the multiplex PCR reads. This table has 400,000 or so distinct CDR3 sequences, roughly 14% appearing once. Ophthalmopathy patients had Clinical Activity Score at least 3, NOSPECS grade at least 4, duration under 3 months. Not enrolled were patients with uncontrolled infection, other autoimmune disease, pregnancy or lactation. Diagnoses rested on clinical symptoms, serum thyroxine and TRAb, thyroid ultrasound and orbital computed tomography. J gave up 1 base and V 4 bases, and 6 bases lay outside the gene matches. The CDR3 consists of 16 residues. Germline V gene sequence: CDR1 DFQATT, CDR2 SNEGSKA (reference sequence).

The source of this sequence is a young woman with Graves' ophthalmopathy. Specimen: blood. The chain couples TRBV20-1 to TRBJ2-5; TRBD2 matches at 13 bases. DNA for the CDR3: TGCAGTGCTAAACCGACTAGCGGGGGGACCCAAGAGACCCAGTACTTC. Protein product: CSAKPTSGGTQETQYF.